Following are 6 T cell receptor beta chains from one sample sequenced in a study of blood T cell repertoires in COVID-19. Method: immunoSEQ multiplex PCR; TCRdb's copy keeps in-frame clones and lacks some. The top ten hold about 2% of the sample, which has about 93,000 clones, over 85% seen once. Sequencing was performed on peripheral blood. These receptors originate from a man between 45 and 60 years old with acute or convalescent COVID-19.

This chain links TRBV5-6 with TRBJ1-4, with a possible D match to TRBD1 (5 bases). In germline, CDR1 is SGHDT, CDR2 YYEEEE. The CDR3 sequence is 17 residues long. V lost 2 bases to trimming and J lost 4 bases, with 18 bases between them. The CDR3 nucleotides are TGTGCCAGCAGCTTCTCTTCCGGGACTCATGATAATGAAAAACTGTTTTTT. Translated, it gives CASSFSSGTHDNEKLFF.

The J gene is TRBJ2-1, the V gene TRBV28; 8 positions match TRBD1. The CDR3 extends over 14 amino acids. In germline, CDR1 is MDHEN, CDR2 SYDVKM. V shed 1 base, J shed 6 bases, and the junction held 2 bases outside the gene matches. In nucleotides, the CDR3 is TGTGCCAGCAGTTTATCGGACAGGGCCAATGAGCAGTTCTTC. Translating gives CASSLSDRANEQFF.

The genes are TRBV19 and TRBJ2-5; 9 positions match TRBD1. V was pared by 8 bases and J by 5 bases, with 12 bases of the junction left unmatched. The CDR3 totals 15 residues. Germline V gene data show CDR1 as LNHDA and CDR2 as SQIVND (reference sequence). The CDR3 here is CASRGSDRGGETQYF. Written as DNA, the CDR3 is TGTGCCAGTCGAGGCTCGGACAGGGGAGGGGAGACCCAGTACTTC.

This chain connects TRBV5-6 to TRBJ2-5, with 8 positions matching TRBD2. In germline, CDR1 is SGHDT, CDR2 YYEEEE. Trimming cost V 1 base and J 3 bases; bases outside gene matches: 2. This CDR3 region has 14 residues. CDR3 DNA: TGTGCCAGCAGCTTGAGCGGGGGAAAAGAGACCCAGTACTTC. Translated: CASSLSGGKETQYF. Based on the CDR3 plus reference TRBV5-6 and TRBJ2-5, the full variable domain is DAGVTQSPTHLIKTRGQQVTLRCSPKSGHDTVSWYQQALGQGPQFIFQYYEEEERQRGNFPDRFSGHQFPNYSSELNVNALLLGDSALYLCASSLSGGKETQYFGPGTRLLVL.

The genes are TRBV21-1 and TRBJ2-7; the listed D gene, TRBD1, was not tested against the DNA. TRBV21-1 is reported as a pseudogene. The CDR3 totals 15 residues. The CDR3 region is CASSPRGDRVGEQYV. CDR3 DNA: TGTGCCAGCAGCCCACGGGGGGACAGGGTGGGCGAGCAGTACGTC.

The chain has TRBV7-7 and TRBJ1-2, with 7 bases that match TRBD1. The V gene end was trimmed by 5 bases and the J gene end by 8 bases; junction bases not matched to a gene: 17. Germline V lookup: CDR1 SSHAT, CDR2 FNYEAQ (reference sequence). The CDR3 covers 16 residues. CDR3 bases: TGTGCCAGCAGCCCGCGTCTGAGGACAGGCCTTAAGGGCTACACCTTC. Translating gives CASSPRLRTGLKGYTF.